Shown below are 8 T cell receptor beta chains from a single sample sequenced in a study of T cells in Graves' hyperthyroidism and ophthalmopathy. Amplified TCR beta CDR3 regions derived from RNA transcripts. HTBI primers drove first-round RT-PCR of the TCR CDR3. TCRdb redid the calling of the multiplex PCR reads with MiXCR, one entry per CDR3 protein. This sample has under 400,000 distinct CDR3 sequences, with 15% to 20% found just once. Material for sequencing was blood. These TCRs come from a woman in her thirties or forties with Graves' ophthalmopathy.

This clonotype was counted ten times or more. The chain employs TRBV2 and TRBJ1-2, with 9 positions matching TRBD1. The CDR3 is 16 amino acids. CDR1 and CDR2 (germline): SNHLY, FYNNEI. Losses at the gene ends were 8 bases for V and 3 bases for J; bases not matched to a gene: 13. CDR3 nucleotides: TGTGCCAGCGTAAGGGACAGGGCCCTTGCTCACTATGGCTACACCTTC. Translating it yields CASVRDRALAHYGYTF.

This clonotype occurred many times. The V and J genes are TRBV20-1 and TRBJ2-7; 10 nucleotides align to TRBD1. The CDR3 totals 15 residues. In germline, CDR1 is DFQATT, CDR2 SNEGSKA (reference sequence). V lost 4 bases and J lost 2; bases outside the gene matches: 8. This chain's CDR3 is CSAKAPGTGAYEQYF. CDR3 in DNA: TGCAGTGCTAAGGCCCCCGGGACAGGGGCCTACGAGCAGTACTTC.

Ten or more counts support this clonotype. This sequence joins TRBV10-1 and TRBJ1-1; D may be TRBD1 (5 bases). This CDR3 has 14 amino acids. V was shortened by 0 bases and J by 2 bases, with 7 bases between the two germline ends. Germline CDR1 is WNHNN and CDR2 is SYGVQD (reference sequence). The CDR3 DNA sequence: TGCGCCAGCAGTGAGTCGGGGGGAAACACTGAAGCTTTCTTT. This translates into CASSESGGNTEAFF.

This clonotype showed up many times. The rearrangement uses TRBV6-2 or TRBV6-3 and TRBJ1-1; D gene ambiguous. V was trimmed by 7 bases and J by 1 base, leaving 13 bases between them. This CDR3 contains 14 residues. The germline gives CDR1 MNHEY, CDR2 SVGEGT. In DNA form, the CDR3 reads TGTGCCAGCAAGGGCGGACGGAGGAACACTGAAGCTTTCTTT. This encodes CASKGGRRNTEAFF.

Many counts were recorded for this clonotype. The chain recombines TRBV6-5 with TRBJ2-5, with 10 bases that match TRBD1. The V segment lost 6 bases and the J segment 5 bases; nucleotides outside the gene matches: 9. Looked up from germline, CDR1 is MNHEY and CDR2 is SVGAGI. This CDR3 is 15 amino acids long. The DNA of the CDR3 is TGTGCCAGCAGCACCCTGACAGGGGGCGGTGAGACCCAGTACTTC. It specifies CASSTLTGGGETQYF.

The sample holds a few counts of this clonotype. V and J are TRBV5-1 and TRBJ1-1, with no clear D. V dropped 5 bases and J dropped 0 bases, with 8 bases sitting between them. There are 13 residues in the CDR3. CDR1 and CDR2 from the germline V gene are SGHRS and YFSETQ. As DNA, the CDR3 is TGCGCCAGCAGGGGGTCAATGAACACTGAAGCTTTCTTT. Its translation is CASRGSMNTEAFF.

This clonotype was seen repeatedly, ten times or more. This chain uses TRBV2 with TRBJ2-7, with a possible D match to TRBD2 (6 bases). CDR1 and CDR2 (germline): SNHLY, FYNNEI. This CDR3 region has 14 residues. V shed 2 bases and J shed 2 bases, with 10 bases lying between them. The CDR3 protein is CASSETRGTYEQYF. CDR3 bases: TGTGCCAGCAGTGAAACGCGCGGGACCTACGAGCAGTACTTC. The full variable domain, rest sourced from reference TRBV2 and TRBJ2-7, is EPEVTQTPSHQVTQMGQEVILRCVPISNHLYFYWYRQILGQKVEFLVSFYNNEISEKSEIFDDQFSVERPDGSNFTLKIRSTKLEDSAMYFCASSETRGTYEQYFGPGTRLTVT.

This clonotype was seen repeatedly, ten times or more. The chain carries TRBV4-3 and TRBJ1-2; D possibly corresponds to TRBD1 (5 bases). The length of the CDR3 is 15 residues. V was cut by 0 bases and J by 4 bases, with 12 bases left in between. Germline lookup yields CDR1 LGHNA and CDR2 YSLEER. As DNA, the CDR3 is TGCGCCAGCAGCCAAGATGCTAGGGGTGCCTATGGCTACACCTTC. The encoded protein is CASSQDARGAYGYTF.